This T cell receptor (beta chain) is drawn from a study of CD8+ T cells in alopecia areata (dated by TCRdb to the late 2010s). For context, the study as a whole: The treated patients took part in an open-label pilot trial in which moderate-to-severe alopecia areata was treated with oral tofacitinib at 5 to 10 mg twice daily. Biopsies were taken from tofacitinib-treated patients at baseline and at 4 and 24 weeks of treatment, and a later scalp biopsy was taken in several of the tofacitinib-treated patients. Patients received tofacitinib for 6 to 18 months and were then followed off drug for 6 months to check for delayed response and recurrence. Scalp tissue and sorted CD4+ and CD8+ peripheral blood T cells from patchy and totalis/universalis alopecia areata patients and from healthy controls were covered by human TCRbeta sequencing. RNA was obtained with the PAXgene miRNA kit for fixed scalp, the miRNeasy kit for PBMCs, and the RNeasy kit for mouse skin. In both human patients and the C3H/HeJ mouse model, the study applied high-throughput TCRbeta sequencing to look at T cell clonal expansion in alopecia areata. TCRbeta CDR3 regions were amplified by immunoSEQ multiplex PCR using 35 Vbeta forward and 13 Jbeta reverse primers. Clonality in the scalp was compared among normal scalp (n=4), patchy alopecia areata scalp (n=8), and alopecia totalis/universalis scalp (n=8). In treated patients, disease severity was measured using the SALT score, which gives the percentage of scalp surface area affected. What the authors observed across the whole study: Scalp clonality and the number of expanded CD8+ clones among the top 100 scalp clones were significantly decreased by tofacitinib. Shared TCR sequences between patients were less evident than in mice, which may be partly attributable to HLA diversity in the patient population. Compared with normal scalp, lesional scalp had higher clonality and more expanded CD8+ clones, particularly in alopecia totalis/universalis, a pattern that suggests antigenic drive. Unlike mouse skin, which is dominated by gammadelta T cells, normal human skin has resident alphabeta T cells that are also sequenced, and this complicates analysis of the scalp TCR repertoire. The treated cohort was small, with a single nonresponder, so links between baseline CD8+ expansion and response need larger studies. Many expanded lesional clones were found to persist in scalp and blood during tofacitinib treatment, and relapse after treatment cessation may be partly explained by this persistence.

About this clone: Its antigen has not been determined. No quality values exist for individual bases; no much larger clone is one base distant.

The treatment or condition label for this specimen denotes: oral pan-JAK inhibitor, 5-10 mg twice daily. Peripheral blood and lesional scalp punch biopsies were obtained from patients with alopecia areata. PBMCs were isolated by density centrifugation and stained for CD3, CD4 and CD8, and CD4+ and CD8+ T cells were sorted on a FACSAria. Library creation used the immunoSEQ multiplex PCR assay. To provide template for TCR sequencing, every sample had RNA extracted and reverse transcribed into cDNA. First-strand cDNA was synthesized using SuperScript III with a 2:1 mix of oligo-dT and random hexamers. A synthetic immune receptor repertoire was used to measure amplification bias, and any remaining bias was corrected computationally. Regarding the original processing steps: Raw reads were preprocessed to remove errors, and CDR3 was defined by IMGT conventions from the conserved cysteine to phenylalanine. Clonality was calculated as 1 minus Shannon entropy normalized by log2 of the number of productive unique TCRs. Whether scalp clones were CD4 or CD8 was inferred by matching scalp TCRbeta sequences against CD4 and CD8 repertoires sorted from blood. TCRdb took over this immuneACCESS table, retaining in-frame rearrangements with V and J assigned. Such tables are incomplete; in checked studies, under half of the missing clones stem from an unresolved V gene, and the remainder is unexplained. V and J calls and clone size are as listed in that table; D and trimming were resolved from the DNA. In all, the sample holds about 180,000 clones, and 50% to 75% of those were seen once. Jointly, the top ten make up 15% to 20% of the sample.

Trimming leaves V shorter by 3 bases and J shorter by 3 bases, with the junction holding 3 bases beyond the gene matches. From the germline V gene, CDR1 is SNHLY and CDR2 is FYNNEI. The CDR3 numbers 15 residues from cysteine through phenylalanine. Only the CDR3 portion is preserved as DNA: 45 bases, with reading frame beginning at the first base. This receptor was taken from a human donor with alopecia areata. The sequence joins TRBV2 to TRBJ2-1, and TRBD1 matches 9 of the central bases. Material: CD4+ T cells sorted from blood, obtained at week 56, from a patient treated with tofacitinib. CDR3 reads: CASSEGGQGYNEQFF. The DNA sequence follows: TGTGCCAGCAGTGAGGGGGGACAGGGCTACAATGAGCAGTTCTTC.